The 12 T cell receptor beta chains reported below all come from one sample, sequenced in a study of memory CD4+ T cells and cytomegalovirus serostatus. The method was immunoSEQ multiplex PCR; TCRdb's version includes in-frame clones alone and lacks a portion of them. The sample has fewer than 50,000 clones; approximately 80% are singletons. Single viable CD3+CD4+CD8-CD45RO+ cells were sorted as the memory CD4+ T cells. The specimen sequenced was memory CD4+ T cells from blood. These receptors came from an adult in good health and CMV-seronegative.

The chain combines TRBV19 with TRBJ1-3, with 8 bases aligning to TRBD1. Germline loops: CDR1 LNHDA, CDR2 SQIVND (reference sequence). CDR3 size: 14 residues. With 5 bases clipped from V and 7 bases from J, the junction kept 7 bases outside the gene matches. The CDR3 spells CASSVTGGRNTIYF. Written as DNA, the CDR3 is TGTGCCAGTAGTGTCACAGGGGGAAGGAACACCATATATTTT.

The rearrangement joins TRBV7-2 to TRBJ2-5; a possible D gene is TRBD1 (6 bases). CDR1 and CDR2 from the germline V gene are SGHTA and FQGNSA. V lost 6 bases to trimming and J lost 4 bases, with 21 bases between them. This CDR3 spans 16 amino acids. The DNA of the CDR3 is TGTGCCAGCAGTACCGTACGAGGGCTAGGGGGAGAGACCCAGTACTTC. It yields the protein CASSTVRGLGGETQYF.

The V and J genes are TRBV5-5 and TRBJ1-2; TRBD1 aligns across 7 bases. Per germline, CDR1 SGHKS and CDR2 YYEKEE (reference sequence). The CDR3 contains 14 residues. Trimming removed 4 bases from V and 3 bases from J; junction bases left unmatched: 6. The CDR3 loop is CASSHSTGDYGYTF. The CDR3 DNA follows: TGTGCCAGCAGCCACTCCACAGGGGACTATGGCTACACCTTC.

This chain connects TRBV6-1 to TRBJ2-1; D not resolved. The CDR3 extends over 15 amino acids. V lost 2 bases and J 4 bases, leaving 12 bases between the germline ends. Germline V gene sequence: CDR1 MNHNS, CDR2 SASEGT. CDR3: CASSESRPQYNEQFF. CDR3 DNA: TGTGCCAGCAGTGAATCAAGACCTCAATACAATGAGCAGTTCTTC.

This chain's CDR3 is CASSLNPGRNEKLFF. In DNA, the CDR3 is TGTGCCAGCAGCTTAAATCCGGGCAGGAATGAAAAACTGTTTTTT. The V gene is TRBV7-6, the J gene TRBJ1-4, with D hard to call. The germline CDR1 and CDR2 sequences are SGHVS and FNYEAQ. There are 15 residues in the CDR3. Trimming shortened V by 2 bases and J by 5 bases, and 12 bases separated the two germline ends.

The chain uses TRBV6-1 and TRBJ1-1; D is perhaps TRBD1 (5 bases). CDR3 length: 14 amino acids. V was trimmed by 5 bases and J by 5 bases, leaving 15 bases between them. The germline V gene encodes CDR1 MNHNS and CDR2 SASEGT. The CDR3: CASSITGWGTEAFF. The CDR3 DNA reads TGTGCCAGCAGTATAACAGGATGGGGAACTGAAGCTTTCTTT.

V and J are TRBV5-1 and TRBJ2-1; 13 bases align to TRBD2. Germline V gives CDR1 SGHRS, CDR2 YFSETQ. V dropped 4 bases and J dropped 0; count of bases not matched to a gene: 10. This CDR3 has 19 residues. Here the CDR3 reads CASSAGLAGTPSSYNEQFF. CDR3 coding DNA: TGCGCCAGCAGCGCGGGACTAGCGGGGACCCCGAGCTCCTACAATGAGCAGTTCTTC.

V is TRBV11-2 and J is TRBJ1-1; D gene ambiguous. Germline CDR1 SGHAT, CDR2 FQNNGV. Trimming removed 5 bases from V and 10 bases from J, with 11 bases in between. The CDR3 length is 11 residues. The CDR3 nucleotides read TGTGCCAGCAGCCGCGGGGTGGCAGCTTTCTTT. Translation: CASSRGVAAFF.

This chain's CDR3 is CASSERDRENTEAFF. Here the CDR3 DNA reads TGTGCCAGCAGCGAAAGGGACAGGGAGAACACTGAAGCTTTCTTT. The chain has TRBV5-4 and TRBJ1-1; TRBD1 matches at 9 bases. J gave up 1 base and V 4 bases, and 5 bases lay outside the gene matches. Germline loops: CDR1 SGHNT, CDR2 YYREEE (reference sequence). This CDR3 has 15 amino acids.

The chain recombines TRBV30 with TRBJ1-1; D is uncertain. Germline V gene lookup returns CDR1 GTSNPN and CDR2 SVGIG (reference sequence). The ends were cut back, 2 bases at V and 0 bases at J, with 7 bases in the middle. The CDR3 consists of 13 residues. The CDR3 here is CAWSRGLNTEAFF. CDR3 in DNA: TGTGCCTGGAGTCGAGGCTTGAACACTGAAGCTTTCTTT.

The CDR3 DNA is TGTGCCTGGAGTGCAGAGACCCAGTACTTC. It is translated as CAWSAETQYF. The V and J genes are TRBV30 and TRBJ2-5; D gene uncertain. This CDR3 contains 10 residues. The germline gives CDR1 GTSNPN, CDR2 SVGIG (reference sequence). Trimming took 1 base from V and 4 from J, leaving 1 base between them.

The rearrangement links TRBV19 to TRBJ1-3; D possibly corresponds to TRBD1 (5 bases). Deletions cut 4 bases from V and 2 bases from J, with 9 bases between. Germline assignment: CDR1 LNHDA and CDR2 SQIVND (reference sequence). The CDR3 contains 14 residues. CDR3 nucleotides: TGTGCCAGTAGTACGGGGGGTGCTGGAAACACCATATATTTT. This gives the protein CASSTGGAGNTIYF. Drawing the rest from reference TRBV19 and TRBJ1-3, the complete variable domain is DGGITQSPKYLFRKEGQNVTLSCEQNLNHDAMYWYRQDPGQGLRLIYYSQIVNDFQKGDIAEGYSVSREKKESFPLTVTSAQKNPTAFYLCASSTGGAGNTIYFGEGSWLTVV.